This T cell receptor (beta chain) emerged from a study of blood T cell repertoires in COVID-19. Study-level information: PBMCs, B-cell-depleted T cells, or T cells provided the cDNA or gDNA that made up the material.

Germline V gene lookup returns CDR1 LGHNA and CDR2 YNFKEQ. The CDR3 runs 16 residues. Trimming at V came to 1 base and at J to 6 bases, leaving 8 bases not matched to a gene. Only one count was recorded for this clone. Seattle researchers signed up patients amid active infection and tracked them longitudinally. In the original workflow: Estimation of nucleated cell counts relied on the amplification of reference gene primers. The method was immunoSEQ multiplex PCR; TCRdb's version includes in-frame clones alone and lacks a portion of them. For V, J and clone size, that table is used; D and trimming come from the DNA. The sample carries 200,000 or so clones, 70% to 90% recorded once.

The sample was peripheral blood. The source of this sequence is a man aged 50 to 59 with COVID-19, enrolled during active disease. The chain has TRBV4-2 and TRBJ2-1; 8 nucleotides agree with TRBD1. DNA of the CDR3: TGTGCCAGCAGCCAAGGAGGGGACAGGTTGTTCAATGAGCAGTTCTTC. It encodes CASSQGGDRLFNEQFF.